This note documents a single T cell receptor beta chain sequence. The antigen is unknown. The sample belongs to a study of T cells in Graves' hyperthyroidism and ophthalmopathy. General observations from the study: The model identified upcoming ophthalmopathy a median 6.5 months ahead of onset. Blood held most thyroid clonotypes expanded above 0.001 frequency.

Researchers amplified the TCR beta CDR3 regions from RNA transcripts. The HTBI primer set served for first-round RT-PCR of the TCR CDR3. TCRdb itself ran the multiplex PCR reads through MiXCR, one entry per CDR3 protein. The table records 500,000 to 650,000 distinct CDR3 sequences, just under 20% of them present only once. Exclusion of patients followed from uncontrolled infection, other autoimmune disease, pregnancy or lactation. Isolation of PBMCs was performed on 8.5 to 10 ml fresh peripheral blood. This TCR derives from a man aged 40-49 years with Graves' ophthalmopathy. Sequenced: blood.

DNA for the CDR3: TGTGCCAGCAGCTTAACAGTACGGACGGGGGATACGCAGTATTTT. As protein: CASSLTVRTGDTQYF. This chain uses TRBV7-9 with TRBJ2-3; a weak D match, TRBD2 (5 bases). Germline CDR1 is SEHNR and CDR2 is FQNEAQ (reference sequence). The CDR3 extends over 15 amino acids. V was pared by 2 bases and J by 6 bases, with 15 bases between.